Sequencing of this TCR beta chain was carried out in a study of blood T cells in healthy people across ages (dated by TCRdb to between 2015 and 2017). Study-wide context: Template switching captured roughly one uniquely barcoded TCR beta cDNA molecule per two T cells in model experiments. Two additional independent replicas of 1 million unique cDNA reads from the same blood draw were analyzed for two donors (one aged 18 to 29 and one aged 80 or older). Using deep sequencing normalized with unique cDNA molecular identifiers, the study measured how TCR beta repertoire diversity changes with age. Donors of different ages were randomly distributed across sequencing lanes to avoid experimental bias. Donors were grouped into four age groups: young (average roughly 16 years), middle-aged (39), aged (roughly 62) and long-lived (just over 80). Results and caveats for the whole study, not just this receptor: A strong correlation was found between observed TCR beta diversity and the percentage of naive T cells measured by flow cytometry. As age increased, observed TCR beta diversity per million T cells dropped in a roughly linear way, and a significant reduction was already evident by age 40. Bulk unsorted PBMC profiling prevented conclusive comparison of naive and antigen-experienced compartments. Total diversity estimates from one million sequenced T cells were considered lower bounds and underestimates. Because donor CMV infection status was unknown, age-related changes in expanded clonotypes were potentially confounded. Compared with the aged group, the long-lived group had more naive CD4+ T cells, fewer expanded clones and increased TCR diversity, a pattern suggesting age selection.

Receptor libraries were prepared by 5' RACE. Sequencing took place on an Illumina HiSeq 2500. The second PCR ran for about 6 to 12 cycles and used a J-beta primer mix along with a sample-barcoded 5' primer. A template-switch 5' adaptor carrying 12 random nucleotides introduced a unique molecular identifier onto each TCR beta cDNA molecule. Each sample yielded at least 2.5 million CDR3-containing paired-end reads. The Mint cDNA synthesis kit, primed by a TRBC-specific oligonucleotide, was used to synthesize first-strand cDNA from all RNA. All cDNA was treated with uracil-DNA glycosylase and then went through a first 18-cycle PCR with the universal primers M1SS and BC2_uni_R. Per the source publication's procedure: Each sample was normalized by randomly selecting 1 million high-quality reads, each carrying a distinct molecular identifier. Instead of being binned into consensus sequences, reads with shared molecular identifiers were discarded. CDR3 identification, clonotype clustering and error correction used MiTCR with a Q25 quality threshold and the strictest error-elimination algorithm. A nonparametric unseen species model with Euler transformation was used to estimate lower-bound total TCR beta diversity. TCRdb ran its own pipeline on the public reads, namely fastp trimming at Q25 and MiXCR clone calling, and kept in-frame beta chains. Each record represents a unique CDR3 protein, reported with the most common genes and DNA among its rows. The V and J calls and clone size come from TCRdb's table, not from the authors' own analysis. This sample lists about 780,000 distinct CDR3 sequences; around 68% were detected once. The ten biggest clones cover about 27% of the sample.

A remark on this clonotype: It has no known antigen specificity. Nothing much larger sits one base from this clone, and base qualities are not available.

The germline V gene encodes CDR1 SGDLS and CDR2 YYNGEE. Cut back by 4 bases and 0 bases, the V and J ends lie 14 bases apart. The CDR3 spans 15 residues, from the cysteine through the phenylalanine. Only the CDR3 DNA is retained, 45 bases long and in frame from the first base. Donors were 30 to 45 systemically healthy Caucasian individuals from Russia aged roughly 6 to 90 years. Approximately 9 milliliters of peripheral blood were collected from each donor into EDTA-treated Vacutainer tubes. Ficoll-Paque density-gradient centrifugation was used to isolate PBMCs, with at least 7 million per sample. Trizol reagent was used to extract total RNA from PBMCs, with at least 5.5 micrograms per sample. For every donor, flow cytometry on a PBMC aliquot measured the percentage of naive CD45RAhigh/CD27high T cells.

The chain joins TRBV9 to TRBJ2-7; TRBD2 is a possible D gene, resting on 5 matching bases. Sequences were obtained from blood. The clonotype comes from a man aged 30 to 39 in good health. The sequence in DNA is TGTGCCAGCAGCTATGACTATTCCCCCTCCTACGAGCAGTACTTC. The encoded protein is CASSYDYSPSYEQYF.